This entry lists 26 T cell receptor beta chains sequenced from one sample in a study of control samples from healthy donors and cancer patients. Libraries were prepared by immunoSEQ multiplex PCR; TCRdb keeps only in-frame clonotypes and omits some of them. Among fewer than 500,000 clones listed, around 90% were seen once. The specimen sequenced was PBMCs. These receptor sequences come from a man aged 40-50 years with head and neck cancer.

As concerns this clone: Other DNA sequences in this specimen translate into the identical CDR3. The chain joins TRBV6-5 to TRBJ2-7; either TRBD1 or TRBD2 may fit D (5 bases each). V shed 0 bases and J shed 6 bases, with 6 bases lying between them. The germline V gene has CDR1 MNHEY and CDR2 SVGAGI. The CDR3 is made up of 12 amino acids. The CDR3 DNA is TGTGCCAGCAGTTACTCGAGGGGCGAGCAGTACTTC. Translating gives CASSYSRGEQYF.

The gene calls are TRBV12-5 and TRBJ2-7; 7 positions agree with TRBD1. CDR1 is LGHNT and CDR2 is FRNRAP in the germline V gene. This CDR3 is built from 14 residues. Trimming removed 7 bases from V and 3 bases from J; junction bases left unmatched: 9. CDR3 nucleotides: TGTGCTAGTGCTTTAAGGGACAGCTTCTACGAGCAGTACTTC. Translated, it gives CASALRDSFYEQYF.

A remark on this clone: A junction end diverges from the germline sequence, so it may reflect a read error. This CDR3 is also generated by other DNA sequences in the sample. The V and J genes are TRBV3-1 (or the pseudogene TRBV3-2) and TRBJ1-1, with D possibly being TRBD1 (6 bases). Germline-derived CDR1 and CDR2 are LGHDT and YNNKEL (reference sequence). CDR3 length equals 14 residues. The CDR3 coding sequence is TGTGCTAGCAGCGTAACCAGAGGGGGAACTGAAGCTTTCTTT. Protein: CASSVTRGGTEAFF.

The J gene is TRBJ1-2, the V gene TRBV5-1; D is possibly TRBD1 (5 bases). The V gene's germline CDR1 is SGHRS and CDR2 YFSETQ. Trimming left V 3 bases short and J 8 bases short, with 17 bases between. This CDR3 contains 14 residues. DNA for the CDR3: TGCGCCAGCAGCTCGACGCAGGGATCGGGCGGCTACACCTTC. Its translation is CASSSTQGSGGYTF.

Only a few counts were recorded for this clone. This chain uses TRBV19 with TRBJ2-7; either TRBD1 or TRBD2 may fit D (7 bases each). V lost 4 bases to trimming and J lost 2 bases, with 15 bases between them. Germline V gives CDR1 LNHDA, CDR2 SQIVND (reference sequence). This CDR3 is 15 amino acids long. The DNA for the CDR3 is TGTGCCAGTAGTACTCAGCGGGACAGCACCTACGAGCAGTACTTC. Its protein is CASSTQRDSTYEQYF.

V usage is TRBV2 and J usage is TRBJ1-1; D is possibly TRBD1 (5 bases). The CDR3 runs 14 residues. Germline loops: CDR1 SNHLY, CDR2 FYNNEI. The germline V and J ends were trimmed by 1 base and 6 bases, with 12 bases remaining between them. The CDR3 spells CASSEDAGRAEAFF. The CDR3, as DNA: TGTGCCAGCAGTGAAGACGCAGGGCGGGCTGAAGCTTTCTTT.

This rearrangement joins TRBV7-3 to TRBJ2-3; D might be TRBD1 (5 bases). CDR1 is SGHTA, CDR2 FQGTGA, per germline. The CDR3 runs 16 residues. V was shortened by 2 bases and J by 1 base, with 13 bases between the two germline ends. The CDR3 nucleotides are TGTGCCAGCAGCTTAGGGTGGGGCCAGGGCACAGATACGCAGTATTTT. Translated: CASSLGWGQGTDTQYF.

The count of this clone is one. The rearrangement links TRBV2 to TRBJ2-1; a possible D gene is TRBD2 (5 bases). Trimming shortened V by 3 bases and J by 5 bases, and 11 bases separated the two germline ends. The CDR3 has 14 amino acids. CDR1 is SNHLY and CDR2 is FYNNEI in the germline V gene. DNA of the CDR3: TGTGCCAGCAGTGACGGACTTGCGGACAATGAGCAGTTCTTC. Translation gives CASSDGLADNEQFF.

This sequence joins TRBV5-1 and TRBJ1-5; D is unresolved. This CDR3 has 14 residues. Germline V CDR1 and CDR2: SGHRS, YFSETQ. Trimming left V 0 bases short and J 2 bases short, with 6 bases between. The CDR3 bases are TGCGCCAGCAGCTTGGCGGGTGGCAATCAGCCCCAGCATTTT. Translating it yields CASSLAGGNQPQHF.

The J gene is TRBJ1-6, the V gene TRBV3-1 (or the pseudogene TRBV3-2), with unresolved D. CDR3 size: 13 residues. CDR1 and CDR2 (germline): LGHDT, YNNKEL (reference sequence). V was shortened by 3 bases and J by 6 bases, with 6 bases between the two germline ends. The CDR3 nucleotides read TGTGCCAGCAGCCAGGGCTTTAATTCACCCCTCCACTTT. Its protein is CASSQGFNSPLHF.

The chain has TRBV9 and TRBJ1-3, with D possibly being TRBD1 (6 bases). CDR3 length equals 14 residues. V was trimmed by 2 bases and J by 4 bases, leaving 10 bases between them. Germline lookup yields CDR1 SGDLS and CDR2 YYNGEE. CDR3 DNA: TGTGCCAGCAGCGTTGCAGGGGAGGGAAACACCATATATTTT. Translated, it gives CASSVAGEGNTIYF.

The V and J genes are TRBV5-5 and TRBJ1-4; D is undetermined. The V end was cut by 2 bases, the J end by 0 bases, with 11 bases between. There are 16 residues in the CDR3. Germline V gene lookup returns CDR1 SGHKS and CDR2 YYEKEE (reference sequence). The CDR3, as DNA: TGTGCCAGCAGCTTCGCCGACACGACAACTAATGAAAAACTGTTTTTT. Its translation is CASSFADTTTNEKLFF.

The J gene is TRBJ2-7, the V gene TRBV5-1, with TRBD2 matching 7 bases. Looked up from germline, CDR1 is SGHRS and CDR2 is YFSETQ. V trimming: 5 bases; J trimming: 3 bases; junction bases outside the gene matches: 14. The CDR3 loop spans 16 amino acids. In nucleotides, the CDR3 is TGCGCCAGCAGATCGGGGTCGCTCGGGACTAACTACGAGCAGTACTTC. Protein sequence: CASRSGSLGTNYEQYF.

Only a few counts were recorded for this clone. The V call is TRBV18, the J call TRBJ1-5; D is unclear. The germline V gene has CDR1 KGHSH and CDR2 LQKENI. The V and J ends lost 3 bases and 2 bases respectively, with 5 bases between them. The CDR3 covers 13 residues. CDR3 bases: TGTGCCAGCTCACCGACCCGCAATCAGCCCCAGCATTTT. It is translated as CASSPTRNQPQHF.

The CDR3 DNA sequence: TGTGCCAGCAGCCAAGCCACAGGGAGAACTGAAGCTTTCTTT. This gives the protein CASSQATGRTEAFF. The V gene is TRBV3-1 (or the pseudogene TRBV3-2), the J gene TRBJ1-1, with D possibly TRBD1 on 6 matching bases. CDR3 length: 14 residues. V was pared by 1 base and J by 5 bases, with 11 bases between. The germline CDR1 and CDR2 sequences are LGHDT and YNNKEL (reference sequence).

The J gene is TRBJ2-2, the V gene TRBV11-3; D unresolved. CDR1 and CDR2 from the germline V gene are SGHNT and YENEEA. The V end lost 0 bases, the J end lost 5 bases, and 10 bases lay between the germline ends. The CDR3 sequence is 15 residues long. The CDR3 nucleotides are TGTGCCAGCAGCTTAGATCGAGCCGTAACCGGGGAGCTGTTTTTT. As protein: CASSLDRAVTGELFF.

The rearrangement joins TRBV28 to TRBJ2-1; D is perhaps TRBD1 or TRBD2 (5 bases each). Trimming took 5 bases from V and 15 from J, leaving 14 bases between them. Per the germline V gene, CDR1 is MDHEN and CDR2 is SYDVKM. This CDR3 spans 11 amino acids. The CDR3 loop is CASSTNSGAFF. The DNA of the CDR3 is TGTGCCAGCAGTACTAATTCCGGGGCGTTCTTC.

For the CDR3, the DNA is TGTGCCAGCAGCCGCCAGCCGAACACTGAAGCTTTCTTT. It specifies CASSRQPNTEAFF. This chain joins TRBV7-9 and TRBJ1-1; no clear D. With 5 bases removed from V and 1 base from J, the gap between germline ends came to 8 bases. The length of the CDR3 is 13 residues. Germline V CDR1 and CDR2: SEHNR, FQNEAQ (reference sequence).

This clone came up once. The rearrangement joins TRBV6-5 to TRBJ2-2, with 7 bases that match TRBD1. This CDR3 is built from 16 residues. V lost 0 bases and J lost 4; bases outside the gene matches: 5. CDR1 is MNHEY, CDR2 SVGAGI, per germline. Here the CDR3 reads CASSYSLSGGTGELFF. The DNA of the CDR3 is TGTGCCAGCAGTTACTCGTTGTCAGGGGGCACCGGGGAGCTGTTTTTT.

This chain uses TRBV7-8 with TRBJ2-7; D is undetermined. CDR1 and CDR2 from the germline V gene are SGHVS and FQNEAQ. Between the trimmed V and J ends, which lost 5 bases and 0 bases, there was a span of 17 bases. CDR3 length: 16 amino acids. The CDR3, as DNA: TGTGCCAGCAGCCATTTACTGACGGTTAGCTCCTACGAGCAGTACTTC. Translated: CASSHLLTVSSYEQYF.

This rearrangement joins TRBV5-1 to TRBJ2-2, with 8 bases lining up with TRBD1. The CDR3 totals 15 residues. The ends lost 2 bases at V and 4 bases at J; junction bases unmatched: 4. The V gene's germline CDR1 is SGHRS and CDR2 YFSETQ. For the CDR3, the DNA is TGCGCCAGCAGCTTTACGACAGGGGTCACCGGGGAGCTGTTTTTT. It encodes CASSFTTGVTGELFF.

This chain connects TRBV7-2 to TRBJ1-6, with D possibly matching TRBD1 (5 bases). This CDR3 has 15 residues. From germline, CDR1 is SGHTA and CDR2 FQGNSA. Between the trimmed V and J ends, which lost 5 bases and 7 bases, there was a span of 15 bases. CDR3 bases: TGTGCCAGCAGCCCGGATGGGGCGCGAAATTCACCCCTCCACTTT. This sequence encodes CASSPDGARNSPLHF.

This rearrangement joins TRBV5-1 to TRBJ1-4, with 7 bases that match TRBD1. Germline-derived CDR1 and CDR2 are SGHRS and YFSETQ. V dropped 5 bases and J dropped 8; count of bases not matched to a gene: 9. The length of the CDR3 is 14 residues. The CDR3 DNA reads TGCGCCAGCAGGAGGACAGGCGAACGGGAAAAACTGTTTTTT. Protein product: CASRRTGEREKLFF.

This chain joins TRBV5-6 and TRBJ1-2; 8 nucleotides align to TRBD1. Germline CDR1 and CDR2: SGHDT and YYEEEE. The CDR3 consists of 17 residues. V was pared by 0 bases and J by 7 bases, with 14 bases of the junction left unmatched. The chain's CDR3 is CASSLDRGLTGGAGYTF. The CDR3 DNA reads TGTGCCAGCAGCTTGGACAGGGGGTTGACCGGAGGAGCTGGCTACACCTTC.

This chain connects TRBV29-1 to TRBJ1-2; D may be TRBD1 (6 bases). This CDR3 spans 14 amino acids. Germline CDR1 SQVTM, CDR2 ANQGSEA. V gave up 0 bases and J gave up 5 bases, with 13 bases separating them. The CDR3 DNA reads TGCAGCGTTGAAGATCAGCACAGGGAGTATGGCTACACCTTC. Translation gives CSVEDQHREYGYTF.

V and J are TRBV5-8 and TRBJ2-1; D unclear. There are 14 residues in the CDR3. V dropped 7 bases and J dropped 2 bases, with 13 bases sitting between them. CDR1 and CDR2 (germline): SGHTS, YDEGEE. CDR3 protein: CASQVQITYNEQFF. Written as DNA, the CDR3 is TGTGCCAGCCAGGTACAGATTACCTACAATGAGCAGTTCTTC.